Listed below are T cell receptor beta chains from one sample, sequenced in a study of early T cells in non-severe SARS-CoV-2 infection. One entry per CDR3 protein results from TCRdb running MiXCR on the 5' RACE reads. The sample consists of some 71,000 distinct CDR3 sequences, roughly 13% of them appearing once. Sequencing input: whole blood. The receptors were gathered from an adult who was a healthcare worker with PCR-confirmed SARS-CoV-2 infection or an uninfected control (not recorded which). Both conserved end residues are part of each CDR3. A D gene is named only where the DNA matches it firmly. The size field is filled for only some rows; it gives once, few, many or a size class.

size: many; D: .; J: TRBJ1-3; V: TRBV11-2; CDR3: CASSPGATGNTIYF; DNA: TGTGCCAGCAGCCCTGGCGCGACGGGAAACACCATATATTTT
size: few; D: .; J: TRBJ1-1; V: TRBV12-3/TRBV12-4; CDR3: CASMKVRTTEAFF; DNA: TGTGCCAGCATGAAGGTTCGGACCACTGAAGCTTTCTTT
size: few; D: TRBD1; J: TRBJ1-1; V: TRBV5-6; CDR3: CASSWTGVGTEAFF; DNA: TGTGCCAGCAGCTGGACAGGGGTCGGGACTGAAGCTTTCTTT
size: many; D: .; J: TRBJ2-2; V: TRBV6-5; CDR3: CASRTDTGELFF; DNA: TGTGCCAGCAGAACGGACACCGGGGAGCTGTTTTTT
size: few; D: .; J: TRBJ1-2; V: TRBV6-2/TRBV6-3; CDR3: CASRLSNKNDGYTF; DNA: TGTGCCAGCAGACTATCGAACAAGAACGATGGCTACACCTTC
size: few; D: TRBD2; J: TRBJ2-3; V: TRBV5-1; CDR3: CASQPGLAGADTQYF; DNA: TGCGCCAGCCAACCGGGACTAGCGGGGGCAGATACGCAGTATTTT
size: few; D: .; J: TRBJ1-4; V: TRBV20-1; CDR3: CSAPRGEKLFF; DNA: TGCAGTGCTCCACGGGGGGAAAAACTGTTTTTT
size: .; D: .; J: TRBJ2-1; V: TRBV3-1; CDR3: CASSQDLGILSEDEQFF; DNA: TGTGCCAGCAGCCAAGATTTAGGTATCCTTTCTGAGGATGAGCAGTTCTTC
size: many; D: .; J: TRBJ1-3; V: TRBV19; CDR3: CASWKGSGNTIYF; DNA: TGTGCCAGTTGGAAAGGCTCTGGAAACACCATATATTTT
size: few; D: TRBD1; J: TRBJ1-1; V: TRBV29-1; CDR3: CSAGTGARTEAFF; DNA: TGCAGCGCCGGGACAGGGGCGCGCACTGAAGCTTTCTTT
size: many; D: .; J: TRBJ1-2; V: TRBV19; CDR3: CASSQLSALWGYGYTF; DNA: TGTGCCAGTAGTCAACTTTCGGCCCTCTGGGGCTATGGCTACACCTTC
size: .; D: .; J: TRBJ1-4; V: TRBV4-1; CDR3: CASSSGNADEKLFF; DNA: TGCGCCAGCAGCTCGGGCAACGCGGACGAAAAACTGTTTTTT
size: few; D: .; J: TRBJ2-3; V: TRBV7-8; CDR3: CASSQKPTQGDTQYF; DNA: TGTGCCAGCAGCCAGAAACCGACACAGGGAGATACGCAGTATTTT
size: .; D: .; J: TRBJ2-5; V: TRBV6-5; CDR3: CASSYDLLGGQETQYF; DNA: TGTGCCAGCAGTTACGACCTACTAGGGGGCCAAGAGACCCAGTACTTC
size: .; D: .; J: TRBJ2-5; V: TRBV29-1; CDR3: CSVGGMLQETQYF; DNA: TGCAGCGTTGGAGGAATGCTACAAGAGACCCAGTACTTC
size: .; D: .; J: TRBJ1-1; V: TRBV7-8; CDR3: CASSLWGNAEAFF; DNA: TGTGCCAGCAGCTTGTGGGGGAACGCTGAAGCTTTCTTT
size: few; D: TRBD2; J: TRBJ2-5; V: TRBV6-6; CDR3: CASSPGWTSGYWEETQYF; DNA: TGTGCCAGCAGTCCGGGATGGACTAGCGGGTATTGGGAGGAGACCCAGTACTTC
size: few; D: .; J: TRBJ2-5; V: TRBV18; CDR3: CASSPIGPKTSQTQYF; DNA: TGTGCCAGCTCACCAATAGGGCCCAAGACGAGCCAGACCCAGTACTTC
size: once; D: TRBD1; J: TRBJ2-7; V: TRBV28; CDR3: CASRFDRGRGEQYF; DNA: TGTGCCAGCAGGTTTGACAGGGGGCGAGGCGAGCAGTACTTC
size: .; D: TRBD2; J: TRBJ2-1; V: TRBV7-8; CDR3: CASSSRSGNREQFF; DNA: TGTGCCAGCAGCTCACGGAGCGGGAACCGAGAGCAGTTCTTC
size: many; D: TRBD2; J: TRBJ2-1; V: TRBV6-4; CDR3: CASSDSRGGYNEQFF; DNA: TGTGCCAGCAGTGACTCGCGGGGGGGCTACAATGAGCAGTTCTTC
size: many; D: TRBD1; J: TRBJ2-7; V: TRBV19; CDR3: CASSLRGGDEQYF; DNA: TGTGCCAGTAGTCTTCGAGGGGGCGACGAGCAGTACTTC
size: few; D: .; J: TRBJ1-1; V: TRBV7-3; CDR3: CASSLTQSTEAFF; DNA: TGTGCCAGCAGCTTAACGCAGAGCACTGAAGCTTTCTTT
size: many; D: .; J: TRBJ2-4; V: TRBV7-2; CDR3: CASSLRGPGQNIQYF; DNA: TGTGCCAGCAGCTTAAGGGGCCCTGGGCAAAACATTCAGTACTTC
size: .; D: .; J: TRBJ2-5; V: TRBV29-1; CDR3: CSVIGGETQYF; DNA: TGCAGCGTTATAGGTGGGGAGACCCAGTACTTC
size: many; D: TRBD2; J: TRBJ2-6; V: TRBV6-1; CDR3: CASSDVGGAANVLTF; DNA: TGTGCCAGCAGTGATGTGGGAGGGGCGGCCAACGTCCTGACTTTC
size: few; D: TRBD2; J: TRBJ2-4; V: TRBV20-1; CDR3: CSAPGLARNIQYF; DNA: TGCAGTGCTCCTGGACTAGCCAGGAACATTCAGTACTTC
size: many; D: .; J: TRBJ1-5; V: TRBV28; CDR3: CASSPMWEAQHF; DNA: TGTGCCAGCAGCCCAATGTGGGAGGCCCAGCATTTT
size: few; D: .; J: TRBJ2-4; V: TRBV7-2; CDR3: CASSLDSNIQYF; DNA: TGTGCCAGCAGCTTAGACTCGAACATTCAGTACTTC
size: many; D: TRBD2; J: TRBJ2-3; V: TRBV20-1; CDR3: CSARGHSGVTDTQYF; DNA: TGCAGTGCTAGGGGGCACAGCGGGGTCACAGATACGCAGTATTTT
size: .; D: TRBD1; J: TRBJ1-5; V: TRBV5-1; CDR3: CASSLAGTGKEPQHF; DNA: TGCGCCAGCAGCTTGGCCGGGACAGGGAAGGAGCCCCAGCATTTT
size: many; D: .; J: TRBJ1-1; V: TRBV20-1; CDR3: CSARYGKLNTEAFF; DNA: TGCAGTGCTAGATACGGCAAACTGAACACTGAAGCTTTCTTT